This T cell receptor beta chain was captured in a study of T cells in localized non-small cell lung cancer (dated by TCRdb to the early 2020s). Concerning the study at large: The study examined T cell repertoires in a few hundred patients with early-stage NSCLC and compared tumors with uninvolved tumor-adjacent lungs. All 250 or so NSCLC patients in the cohort were treatment-naive and had localized lung tumors that were resected. The mean age of the NSCLC patients was around 67 years, with 120 to 150 men and about a hundred women. Overall results and qualifications from the work: Higher T cell density in blood was associated with longer overall survival, whereas higher clonality in adjacent lung was associated with shorter survival. Because multi-region tumor sequencing was not performed, intratumor heterogeneity could not be ruled out. Because of the exploratory design, TCR variables were selected using unadjusted p-values without false-discovery rate correction. Uninvolved tumor-adjacent lung showed the highest T cell clonality, higher than tumor, which suggests more focused antigenic responses in the adjacent lung. A median of around 57 of the top 100 tumor clones turned up in the paired uninvolved adjacent lung, and approximately 30 of those clones also ranked among the top 100 of that same adjacent lung.

At diagnosis, peripheral blood, uninvolved tumor-adjacent lung and tumor were collected and were preserved as a mix of fresh-frozen and FFPE material. For TCR repertoire profiling, blood samples were analyzed in the form of peripheral blood mononuclear cells. The immunoSEQ Assay was used to sequence TCR beta CDR3 regions from DNA. Turning to the authors' computational methods: To compute T cell density, TCR beta template counts were normalized to usable DNA, which was estimated by amplifying housekeeping genes. Richness was estimated with the preseqR package, extrapolating to 400,000 templates for PBMC samples and 120,000 templates for tissue samples. Clonality was taken to be one minus Pielou's evenness. Tissue-enriched TCRs were identified through differential abundance testing performed on productive amino-acid clonotypes, with a minimum total count of 5 and an alpha of 0.1. The Jaccard Index and the Morisita Overlap Index were used to quantify repertoire overlap between compartments. GLIPH grouped TCR beta CDR3s together with public tetramer-defined viral CDR3s, and a viral motif had to include at least three viral sequences and also show V-gene enrichment. TCRdb's version of the immuneACCESS table is confined to in-frame rearrangements and falls short of the full clone set. An unresolved V gene accounts for under half of the shortfall where checked; the remainder is of unknown origin. V and J calls and clone size come straight from that table; D and trimming were deduced from the DNA. The sample contains tens of thousands of clones, around nine tenths of them found a single time. The ten most abundant clones make up around 3.4% of the sample.

In its sample, this clone was seen once. Its antigen is still unknown. Per-base quality was not reported, and no clone a single base away is much larger than it. Trimming leaves V shorter by 6 bases and J shorter by 1 base, with the junction holding 8 bases beyond the gene matches. The CDR3 holds 16 amino acids from the cysteine to the phenylalanine. The DNA shown is the 48-base CDR3, in frame from base 1. CDR1 and CDR2, per the germline V gene, are MDHEN and SYDVKM. The chain links TRBV28 with TRBJ1-1, with 10 bases aligning to TRBD1. The TCR sequence derives from a man aged 18-49 years with stage I lung adenocarcinoma. Specimen: peripheral blood, collected before any cancer treatment. CDR3 loop: CASRSYDRGPNTEAFF. The DNA sequence is TGTGCCAGCAGGTCCTATGACAGGGGGCCGAACACTGAAGCTTTCTTT.